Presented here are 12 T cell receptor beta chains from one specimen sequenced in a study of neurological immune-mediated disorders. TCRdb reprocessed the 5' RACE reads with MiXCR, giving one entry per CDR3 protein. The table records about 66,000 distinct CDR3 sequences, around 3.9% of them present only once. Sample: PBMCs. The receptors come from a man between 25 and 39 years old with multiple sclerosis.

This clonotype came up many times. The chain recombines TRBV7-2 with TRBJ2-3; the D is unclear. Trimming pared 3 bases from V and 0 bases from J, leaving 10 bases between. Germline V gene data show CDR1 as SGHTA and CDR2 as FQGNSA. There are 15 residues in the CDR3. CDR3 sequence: CASSFSPFSTDTQYF. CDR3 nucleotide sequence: TGTGCCAGCAGCTTCAGCCCATTTAGCACAGATACGCAGTATTTT.

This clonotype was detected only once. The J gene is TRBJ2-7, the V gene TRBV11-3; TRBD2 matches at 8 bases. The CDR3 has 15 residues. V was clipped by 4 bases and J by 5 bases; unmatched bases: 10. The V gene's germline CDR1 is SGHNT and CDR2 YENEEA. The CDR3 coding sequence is TGTGCCAGCAGCTCGGCGGGGGGCCGCTGGGACGAGCAGTACTTC. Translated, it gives CASSSAGGRWDEQYF.

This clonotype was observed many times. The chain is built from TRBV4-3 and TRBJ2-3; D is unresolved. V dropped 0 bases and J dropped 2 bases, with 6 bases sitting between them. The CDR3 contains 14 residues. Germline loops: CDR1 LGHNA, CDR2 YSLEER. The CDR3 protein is CASSQDGNTDTQYF. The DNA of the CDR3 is TGCGCCAGCAGCCAAGATGGCAACACAGATACGCAGTATTTT.

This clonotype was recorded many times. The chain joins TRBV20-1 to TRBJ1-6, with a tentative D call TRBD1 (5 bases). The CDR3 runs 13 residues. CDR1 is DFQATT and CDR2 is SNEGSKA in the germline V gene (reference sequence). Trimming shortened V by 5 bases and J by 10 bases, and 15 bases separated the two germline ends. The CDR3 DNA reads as TGCAGTGCTGTGAGGGGAAGAGGGTCACCCCTCCACTTT. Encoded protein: CSAVRGRGSPLHF.

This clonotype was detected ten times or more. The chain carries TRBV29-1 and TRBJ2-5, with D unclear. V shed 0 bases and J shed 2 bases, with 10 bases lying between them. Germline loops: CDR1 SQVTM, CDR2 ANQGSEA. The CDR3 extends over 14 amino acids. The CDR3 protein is CSVEDLWGQETQYF. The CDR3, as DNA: TGCAGCGTTGAAGATCTCTGGGGACAAGAGACCCAGTACTTC.

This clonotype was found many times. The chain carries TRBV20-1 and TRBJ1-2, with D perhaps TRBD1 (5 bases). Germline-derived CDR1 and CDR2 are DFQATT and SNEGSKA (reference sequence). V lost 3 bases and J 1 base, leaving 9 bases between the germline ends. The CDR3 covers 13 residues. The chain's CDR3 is CSASRDGNYGYTF. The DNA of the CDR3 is TGCAGTGCTAGCAGGGACGGTAACTATGGCTACACCTTC.

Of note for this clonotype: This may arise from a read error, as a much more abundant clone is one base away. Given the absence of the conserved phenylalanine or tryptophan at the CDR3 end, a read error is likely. The CDR3: CASSHLGASYEQYY. The CDR3 DNA reads as TGCGCCAGCAGCCATCTGGGGGCCTCCTACGAGCAGTACTAC. J is TRBJ2-7 and V is TRBV4-1, with TRBD1 as a possible D gene (6 bases). The CDR3 has 14 amino acids. Trimming removed 3 bases at V and 0 bases at J, with 9 bases between. Germline values: CDR1 MGHRA, CDR2 YSYEKL.

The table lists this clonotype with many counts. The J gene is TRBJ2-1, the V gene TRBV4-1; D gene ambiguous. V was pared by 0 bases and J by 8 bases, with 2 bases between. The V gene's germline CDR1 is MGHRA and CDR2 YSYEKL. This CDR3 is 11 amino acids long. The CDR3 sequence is CASSQEDEQFF. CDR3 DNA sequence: TGCGCCAGCAGCCAAGAGGATGAGCAGTTCTTC.

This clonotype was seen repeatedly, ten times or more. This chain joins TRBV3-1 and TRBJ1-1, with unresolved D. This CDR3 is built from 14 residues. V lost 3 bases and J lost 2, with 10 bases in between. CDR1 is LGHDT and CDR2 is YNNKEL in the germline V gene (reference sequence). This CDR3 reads CASSQGRSNTEAFF. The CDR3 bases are TGTGCCAGCAGCCAGGGCCGTAGTAACACTGAAGCTTTCTTT.

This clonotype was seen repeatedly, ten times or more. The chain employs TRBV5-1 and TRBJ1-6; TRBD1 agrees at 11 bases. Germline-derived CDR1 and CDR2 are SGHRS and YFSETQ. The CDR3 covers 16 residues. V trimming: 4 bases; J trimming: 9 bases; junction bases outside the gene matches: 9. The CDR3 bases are TGCGCCAGCAGCCAGATGGGACAGGGGGAAAGTTCACCCCTCCACTTT. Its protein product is CASSQMGQGESSPLHF.

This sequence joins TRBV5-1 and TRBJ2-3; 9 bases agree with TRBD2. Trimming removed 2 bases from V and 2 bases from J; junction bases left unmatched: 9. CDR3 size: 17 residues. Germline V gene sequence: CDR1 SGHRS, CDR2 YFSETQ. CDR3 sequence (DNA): TGCGCCAGCAGCTTATACCTCAGCGGGGGGAACACAGATACGCAGTATTTT. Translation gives CASSLYLSGGNTDTQYF.

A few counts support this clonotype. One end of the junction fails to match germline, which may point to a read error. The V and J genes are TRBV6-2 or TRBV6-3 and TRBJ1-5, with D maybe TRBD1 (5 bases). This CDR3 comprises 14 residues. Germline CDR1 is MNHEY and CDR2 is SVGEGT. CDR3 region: CASKGPRETEPQNF. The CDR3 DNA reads TGTGCCAGCAAAGGGCCCAGGGAGACAGAGCCCCAGAATTTT.